The rows below give T cell receptor beta chains drawn from one sample of a study of shared clonotypes between healthy human individuals. Produced via immunoSEQ multiplex PCR; TCRdb's table is partial and in-frame only. The sample records some 2.1 million clones, 95% being singletons. What was sequenced was naive CD4+ T cells sorted from blood. The receptors derive from a young man in good health. Each CDR3 is given with its conserved first and last residue. D genes are given only for firm matches. For some rows the clone size is stated as once, few or many, or as a class when expanded; others skip it.

CDR3: CASSEGQGGPQHF
DNA: TGTGCCAGCAGTGAGGGACAGGGGGGTCCCCAGCATTTT
length: 13
D: TRBD1
size: .
J: TRBJ1-5
V: TRBV28

CDR3: CASSEGPPPSSEQYF
DNA: TGTGCCAGCAGTGAAGGGCCACCCCCCTCCTCCGAGCAGTACTTC
length: 15
D: .
size: .
J: TRBJ2-7
V: TRBV2

CDR3: CSVGAQEGYGYTF
DNA: TGCAGCGTTGGGGCCCAGGAGGGCTATGGCTACACCTTC
length: 13
D: .
size: .
J: TRBJ1-2
V: TRBV29-1

CDR3: CASSLSRSNQPQHF
DNA: TGTGCCAGCAGTTTATCGCGTAGCAATCAGCCCCAGCATTTT
length: 14
D: .
size: .
J: TRBJ1-5
V: TRBV27

CDR3: CASSLGEGRIYEQYF
DNA: TGTGCCAGCAGCTTGGGTGAGGGGCGGATATACGAGCAGTACTTC
length: 15
D: .
size: .
J: TRBJ2-7
V: TRBV5-6

CDR3: CASLRDRGQGNEKLFF
DNA: TGTGCCAGCTTACGGGACAGGGGGCAGGGTAATGAAAAACTGTTTTTT
length: 16
D: TRBD1
size: .
J: TRBJ1-4
V: TRBV18

CDR3: CASSVGQAQETQYF
DNA: TGTGCCAGCTCGGTCGGACAGGCCCAAGAGACCCAGTACTTC
length: 14
D: TRBD1
size: .
J: TRBJ2-5
V: TRBV18

CDR3: CASSTIAGGYTF
DNA: TGTGCCAGCAGTACGATTGCTGGGGGCTACACCTTC
length: 12
D: .
size: once
J: TRBJ1-2
V: TRBV27

CDR3: CASSYGRLVANEQFF
DNA: TGTGCCAGCAGTTACGGCCGACTAGTTGCCAATGAGCAGTTCTTC
length: 15
D: .
size: .
J: TRBJ2-1
V: TRBV6-5

CDR3: CASSRGGNSPLHF
DNA: TGTGCCAGCTCACGAGGAGGAAATTCACCCCTCCACTTT
length: 13
D: .
size: .
J: TRBJ1-6
V: TRBV18

CDR3: CASTGQLEQFF
DNA: TGTGCCAGCACGGGACAGCTTGAGCAGTTCTTC
length: 11
D: TRBD1
size: .
J: TRBJ2-1
V: TRBV28

CDR3: CASSFPPTGIEAFF
DNA: TGTGCCAGCAGCTTTCCCCCGACAGGGATTGAAGCTTTCTTT
length: 14
D: TRBD1
size: .
J: TRBJ1-1
V: TRBV7-9

CDR3: CASSQDGDRTYNEQFF
DNA: TGCGCCAGCAGCCAAGACGGGGACAGGACCTACAATGAGCAGTTCTTC
length: 16
D: TRBD1
size: .
J: TRBJ2-1
V: TRBV4-3

CDR3: CASTPYQPQHF
DNA: TGCGCCAGCACCCCGTATCAGCCCCAGCATTTT
length: 11
D: .
size: .
J: TRBJ1-5
V: TRBV4-3

CDR3: CASSPSGVNSNQPQHF
DNA: TGTGCCAGCTCACCGTCGGGGGTAAATAGCAATCAGCCCCAGCATTTT
length: 16
D: .
size: once
J: TRBJ1-5
V: TRBV18

CDR3: CASSIQGGKNSPLHF
DNA: TGTGCCAGCAGTATACAGGGGGGAAAGAATTCACCCCTCCACTTT
length: 15
D: TRBD1
size: .
J: TRBJ1-6
V: TRBV28

CDR3: CASSLGGTGAYGYTF
DNA: TGTGCCAGCAGCTTGGGTGGGACAGGGGCCTATGGCTACACCTTC
length: 15
D: TRBD1
size: .
J: TRBJ1-2
V: TRBV5-4

CDR3: CASSSSFGAKDEQYF
DNA: TGTGCCAGCAGCTCCTCTTTTGGGGCCAAGGACGAGCAGTACTTC
length: 15
D: .
size: .
J: TRBJ2-7
V: TRBV5-6

CDR3: CATTMGPFSGEQYF
DNA: TGCGCCACCACCATGGGCCCTTTTTCCGGGGAGCAGTACTTC
length: 14
D: .
size: .
J: TRBJ2-7
V: TRBV10-2

CDR3: CASSYRYEQYF
DNA: TGTGCCAGCAGTTACCGGTACGAGCAGTACTTC
length: 11
D: .
size: once
J: TRBJ2-7
V: TRBV6-1

CDR3: CASRPPGQPNQPQHF
DNA: TGTGCCAGCAGACCGCCGGGACAGCCCAATCAGCCCCAGCATTTT
length: 15
D: TRBD1
size: .
J: TRBJ1-5
V: TRBV6-5

CDR3: CASSLGPSNQPQHF
DNA: TGTGCCAGCAGCTTAGGGCCCAGCAATCAGCCCCAGCATTTT
length: 14
D: .
size: few
J: TRBJ1-5
V: TRBV7-2

CDR3: CASSITGTNGSPLHF
DNA: TGTGCCAGCTCAATTACCGGGACAAATGGATCACCCCTCCACTTT
length: 15
D: .
size: .
J: TRBJ1-6
V: TRBV18

CDR3: CSVELAGAQETQYF
DNA: TGCAGCGTTGAACTAGCGGGAGCCCAAGAGACCCAGTACTTC
length: 14
D: TRBD2
size: .
J: TRBJ2-5
V: TRBV29-1

CDR3: CASSPDATGSGNSPLHF
DNA: TGTGCCAGCTCACCCGACGCGACCGGCTCGGGCAATTCACCCCTCCACTTT
length: 17
D: .
size: many
J: TRBJ1-6
V: TRBV18

CDR3: CASSLGPSGVIGETQYF
DNA: TGTGCCAGCAGCCTAGGCCCTAGCGGGGTTATTGGGGAGACCCAGTACTTC
length: 17
D: TRBD2
size: .
J: TRBJ2-5
V: TRBV27

CDR3: CASSPDRPLNSPLHF
DNA: TGTGCCAGCAGCCCTGACCGGCCTTTAAATTCACCCCTCCACTTT
length: 15
D: .
size: once
J: TRBJ1-6
V: TRBV28

CDR3: CASSIPGQGMHEQYF
DNA: TGTGCCAGCAGTATACCGGGACAGGGTATGCACGAGCAGTACTTC
length: 15
D: TRBD1
size: .
J: TRBJ2-7
V: TRBV2

CDR3: CASRDEASGSYEQYF
DNA: TGCGCCAGCCGTGACGAAGCTAGCGGGAGCTACGAGCAGTACTTC
length: 15
D: TRBD2
size: .
J: TRBJ2-7
V: TRBV10-2

CDR3: CASSLRGPTNYGYTF
DNA: TGTGCCAGCAGCTTAAGGGGCCCCACTAACTATGGCTACACCTTC
length: 15
D: .
size: .
J: TRBJ1-2
V: TRBV7-9

CDR3: CASSSGGLFTDTQYF
DNA: TGTGCCAGCAGCTCAGGGGGACTATTCACAGATACGCAGTATTTT
length: 15
D: .
size: .
J: TRBJ2-3
V: TRBV7-3

CDR3: CASSLLPNTGELFF
DNA: TGTGCCAGCAGCTTACTCCCGAACACCGGGGAGCTGTTTTTT
length: 14
D: .
size: .
J: TRBJ2-2
V: TRBV7-3

CDR3: CASSQVTGLYSPLHF
DNA: TGCGCCAGCAGCCAAGTGACAGGTTTATATTCACCCCTCCACTTT
length: 15
D: .
size: once
J: TRBJ1-6
V: TRBV4-3

CDR3: CSAIGTDGYTF
DNA: TGCAGTGCTATCGGCACAGACGGCTACACCTTC
length: 11
D: .
size: .
J: TRBJ1-2
V: TRBV20-1

CDR3: CASSQALPGGAHEQYF
DNA: TGCGCCAGCAGCCAAGCTCTTCCGGGAGGTGCACACGAGCAGTACTTC
length: 16
D: TRBD2
size: .
J: TRBJ2-7
V: TRBV4-3

CDR3: CASSYSGTGIYEQYF
DNA: TGTGCCAGCAGTTACTCCGGGACAGGGATCTACGAGCAGTACTTC
length: 15
D: TRBD1
size: .
J: TRBJ2-7
V: TRBV6-5

CDR3: CASSLVVMPGVGETQYF
DNA: TGCGCCAGCAGCTTGGTGGTTATGCCAGGGGTTGGGGAGACCCAGTACTTC
length: 17
D: .
size: .
J: TRBJ2-5
V: TRBV5-1

CDR3: CASSLTGDPGMHF
DNA: TGTGCCAGCAGCTTAACAGGGGATCCCGGAATGCATTTT
length: 13
D: TRBD1
size: .
J: TRBJ1-5
V: TRBV7-9

CDR3: CASSLAGTGDYEQYF
DNA: TGCGCCAGCAGCTTGGCCGGGACAGGCGATTACGAGCAGTACTTC
length: 15
D: TRBD1
size: .
J: TRBJ2-7
V: TRBV5-1

CDR3: CATSTDRNTEAFF
DNA: TGTGCCACCAGCACCGATAGGAACACTGAAGCTTTCTTT
length: 13
D: .
size: .
J: TRBJ1-1
V: TRBV15

CDR3: CASSWGDPTGELFF
DNA: TGCGCCAGCAGCTGGGGAGACCCCACCGGGGAGCTGTTTTTT
length: 14
D: .
size: once
J: TRBJ2-2
V: TRBV5-1

CDR3: CASSYSIGYGYTF
DNA: TGTGCCAGCAGTTACTCGATCGGCTATGGCTACACCTTC
length: 13
D: .
size: once
J: TRBJ1-2
V: TRBV6-5

CDR3: CASSSTGYEQYF
DNA: TGCGCCAGCAGCTCTACGGGTTACGAGCAGTACTTC
length: 12
D: .
size: .
J: TRBJ2-7
V: TRBV5-1

CDR3: CATETGGGNSYEQYF
DNA: TGTGCCACAGAGACAGGGGGCGGGAACTCCTACGAGCAGTACTTC
length: 15
D: TRBD1
size: .
J: TRBJ2-7
V: TRBV6-1

CDR3: CASSPPRSSGGGEQYF
DNA: TGTGCCAGCTCACCACCTAGGTCTAGCGGGGGAGGGGAGCAGTACTTC
length: 16
D: TRBD2
size: .
J: TRBJ2-7
V: TRBV18

CDR3: CASSFGTGLRGANVLTF
DNA: TGTGCCAGCAGCTTTGGGACAGGGTTGCGTGGGGCCAACGTCCTGACTTTC
length: 17
D: TRBD1
size: once
J: TRBJ2-6
V: TRBV7-9

CDR3: CASSETSGRASGKTQYF
DNA: TGCGCCAGCAGCGAGACTAGCGGGAGGGCCTCGGGAAAGACCCAGTACTTC
length: 17
D: TRBD2
size: .
J: TRBJ2-5
V: TRBV10-2

CDR3: CASRRQGNTGELFF
DNA: TGTGCCAGCCGGAGGCAGGGGAACACCGGGGAGCTGTTTTTT
length: 14
D: .
size: .
J: TRBJ2-2
V: TRBV6-4

CDR3: CASSVTGGAYEQYF
DNA: TGTGCCAGCTCAGTGACAGGGGGCGCCTACGAGCAGTACTTC
length: 14
D: TRBD1
size: once
J: TRBJ2-7
V: TRBV18

CDR3: CASSEARGSYGYTF
DNA: TGTGCCAGCAGTGAAGCGCGGGGCAGCTATGGCTACACCTTC
length: 14
D: .
size: .
J: TRBJ1-2
V: TRBV2

CDR3: CASRQGVETQYF
DNA: TGTGCCAGCAGACAGGGGGTGGAGACCCAGTACTTC
length: 12
D: TRBD1
size: once
J: TRBJ2-5
V: TRBV27

CDR3: CATRSGGFNTQYF
DNA: TGTGCCACGAGGTCGGGGGGTTTTAATACGCAGTATTTT
length: 13
D: TRBD2
size: .
J: TRBJ2-3
V: TRBV6-1

CDR3: CASTNPRGAYEQYF
DNA: TGTGCCAGCACCAACCCGAGGGGGGCCTACGAGCAGTACTTC
length: 14
D: .
size: .
J: TRBJ2-7
V: TRBV7-2